One sample yielded the 3 T cell receptor beta chains listed below, sequenced in a study of somatic mutations in cytotoxic T cells in rheumatoid arthritis. The method was immunoSEQ multiplex PCR; TCRdb's version includes in-frame clones alone and lacks a portion of them. The sample comprises about 5,800 clones, roughly 80% of which are singletons, and around 52% rests with the top ten. Material: CD8+ T cells sorted from blood. These receptors were obtained from a woman aged 50 to 60 with rheumatoid arthritis.

This rearrangement joins TRBV7-9 to TRBJ2-7; 7 positions agree with TRBD2. J lost 2 bases, V lost 5 bases, and 3 bases had no gene match. Per the germline V gene, CDR1 is SEHNR and CDR2 is FQNEAQ (reference sequence). The CDR3 has 13 residues. In DNA form, the CDR3 reads TGTGCCAGCAGCCGGGGGGTTACCTACGAGCAGTACTTC. It translates to CASSRGVTYEQYF. The full variable domain, in which reference TRBV7-9 and TRBJ2-7 provide the parts outside the CDR3, is DTGVSQNPRHKITKRGQNVTFRCDPISEHNRLYWYRQTLGQGPEFLTYFQNEAQLEKSRLLSDRFSAERPKGSFSTLEIQRTEQGDSAMYLCASSRGVTYEQYFGPGTRLTVT.

This rearrangement joins TRBV9 to TRBJ2-3, with 9 bases identical to TRBD2. Looked up from germline, CDR1 is SGDLS and CDR2 is YYNGEE. The CDR3 has 16 residues. The V and J ends lost 0 bases and 2 bases, in that order; junction bases with no gene match: 4. CDR3 amino acids: CASSVGVAGVTDTQYF. The CDR3 DNA reads TGTGCCAGCAGCGTAGGGGTAGCGGGGGTCACAGATACGCAGTATTTT.

The chain employs TRBV7-6 and TRBJ2-1; TRBD2 might be the D (5 bases). Per the germline V gene, CDR1 is SGHVS and CDR2 is FNYEAQ. This CDR3 contains 17 residues. Trimming pared 1 base from V and 0 bases from J, leaving 13 bases between. CDR3 DNA sequence: TGTGCCAGCAGCTTAGGGCCGGCGGGTAGCTCCTACAATGAGCAGTTCTTC. It encodes CASSLGPAGSSYNEQFF.